This TCR beta chain was identified in a study of CD8 T cells in Susac syndrome. A quantity of roughly 0.5 to 1 ug RNA underwent reverse transcription using random hexamers. TCR beta CDR3 was amplified by immunoSEQ covering 54 Vbeta and 13 Jbeta. One entry per CDR3 protein results from TCRdb running MiXCR on the immunoSEQ multiplex PCR reads. The repertoire includes roughly 150,000 distinct CDR3 sequences, approximately 93% of them detected once, and 0.075% to 0.095% sits in the top ten. Negative isolation yielded the CD8+ and CD4+ T cells, while FACS enriched the TEMRA cells. The V gene's germline CDR1 is SQVTM and CDR2 ANQGSEA. The germline V and J ends were trimmed by 3 bases and 4 bases, with 7 bases remaining between them. CDR3 length equals 12 residues.

The sample was CD4+ T cells from PBMCs. The origin of this receptor is a human donor with multiple sclerosis. The genes are TRBV29-1 and TRBJ1-5; no reliable D call. This CDR3 reads CSVEIENQPQHF. CDR3 bases: TGCAGCGTTGAGATTGAGAATCAGCCCCAGCATTTT. The variable domain in full, completed from reference TRBV29-1 and TRBJ1-5, reads SAVISQKPSRDICQRGTSLTIQCQVDSQVTMMFWYRQQPGQSLTLIATANQGSEATYESGFVIDKFPISRPNLTFSTLTVSNMSPEDSSIYLCSVEIENQPQHFGDGTRLSIL.